The next 28 T cell receptor beta chains were all read from a single sample in a study of beta chain features in type 1 diabetes. The sequenced template was cDNA made from the entire isolated RNA. This table comes from immunoSEQ multiplex PCR, and its TCRdb copy is limited to in-frame clones, with some not included. The profile shows approximately 110,000 clones, about two fifths of them singletons. The sequencing input was stem cell memory CD4+ T cells from blood. All receptors derive from a woman aged 18-29 years in good health.

The gene calls are TRBV2 and TRBJ1-2, with 9 nucleotides matching TRBD1. Per germline, CDR1 SNHLY and CDR2 FYNNEI. Unmatched junction bases numbered 8, after V lost 8 bases and J lost 7 bases. CDR3 length equals 13 residues. DNA of the CDR3: TGTGCCAGCTGGGGACAGGGCCGGACTGGCTACACCTTC. Its translation: CASWGQGRTGYTF.

This clone was seen only a few times. The chain employs TRBV6-5 and TRBJ2-7; TRBD1 aligns across 7 bases. CDR3 size: 14 residues. With V trimmed by 7 bases and J by 4 bases, 10 bases remained unmatched. Germline lookup yields CDR1 MNHEY and CDR2 SVGAGI. The CDR3 region is CASIPRRDSYEQYF. The DNA for the CDR3 is TGTGCCAGCATCCCACGCCGGGACAGTTACGAGCAGTACTTC.

This clone was observed a few times. DNA for the CDR3: TGTGCCAGCAGCATGGACAGGGGTGGCTACACCTTC. Encoded protein: CASSMDRGGYTF. The chain recombines TRBV7-2 with TRBJ1-2; 9 nucleotides line up with TRBD1. Germline values: CDR1 SGHTA, CDR2 FQGNSA. The J segment lost 7 bases and the V segment lost 5 bases, leaving 2 bases of the junction unmatched. The CDR3 runs to 12 residues.

This clone was observed a few times. The rearrangement links TRBV5-1 to TRBJ2-7, with a tentative D call TRBD1 (5 bases). The CDR3 has 13 amino acids. V was pared by 4 bases and J by 5 bases, with 13 bases between. Germline loops: CDR1 SGHRS, CDR2 YFSETQ. The CDR3 sequence: CASSPGAANEQYF. The CDR3 nucleotides read TGCGCCAGCAGCCCTGGGGCTGCAAACGAGCAGTACTTC.

This chain connects TRBV7-9 to TRBJ1-1, with D possibly being TRBD1 (5 bases). The CDR3 sequence is 12 residues long. V lost 7 bases to trimming and J lost 3 bases, with 9 bases between them. Germline-derived CDR1 and CDR2 are SEHNR and FQNEAQ (reference sequence). CDR3 nucleotides: TGTGCCAGCACGGCAGGGTACACTGAAGCTTTCTTT. Translation: CASTAGYTEAFF.

The genes are TRBV29-1 and TRBJ1-1, with TRBD1 identical over 8 bases. Germline-derived CDR1 and CDR2 are SQVTM and ANQGSEA. V was pared by 2 bases and J by 1 base, with 18 bases of the junction left unmatched. This CDR3 comprises 19 residues. The chain's CDR3 is CSVETLPDRGLARNTEAFF. The CDR3 nucleotides are TGCAGCGTTGAAACCCTACCTGACAGGGGCCTTGCGCGGAACACTGAAGCTTTCTTT.

A few counts support this clone. The chain links TRBV18 to TRBJ2-3, with 7 bases that match TRBD2. The CDR3 totals 16 residues. CDR1 and CDR2 from the germline V gene are KGHSH and LQKENI. Losses at the gene ends were 0 bases for V and 1 base for J; bases not matched to a gene: 4. The DNA for the CDR3 is TGTGCCAGCTCACCACCGGCACTAGCGCGCACAGATACGCAGTATTTT. Amino acid sequence: CASSPPALARTDTQYF.

The gene calls are TRBV18 and TRBJ1-5; D gene ambiguous. There are 13 residues in the CDR3. CDR1 KGHSH and CDR2 LQKENI come from the germline V gene. V shed 1 base and J shed 7 bases, with 8 bases lying between them. The chain's CDR3 is CASSPRAEQPQHF. For the CDR3, the DNA is TGTGCCAGCTCACCACGAGCCGAGCAGCCCCAGCATTTT. The full variable domain, its missing parts supplied by reference TRBV18 and TRBJ1-5, is NAGVMQNPRHLVRRRGQEARLRCSPMKGHSHVYWYRQLPEEGLKFMVYLQKENIIDESGMPKERFSAEFPKEGPSILRIQQVVRGDSAAYFCASSPRAEQPQHFGDGTRLSIL.

This clone was picked up a small number of times. This sequence joins TRBV5-1 and TRBJ1-1; 7 bases map to TRBD1. Germline CDR1 is SGHRS and CDR2 is YFSETQ. With V trimmed by 5 bases and J by 5 bases, 9 bases remained unmatched. CDR3 length: 14 amino acids. The CDR3 nucleotides are TGCGCCAGCAGTCCAGGACAGGTCAGTACTGAAGCTTTCTTT. Its protein product is CASSPGQVSTEAFF.

The rearrangement uses TRBV18 and TRBJ1-3, with D possibly being TRBD1 (5 bases). Germline V gene sequence: CDR1 KGHSH, CDR2 LQKENI. The length of the CDR3 is 15 residues. Trimming removed 3 bases at V and 0 bases at J, with 9 bases between. The CDR3 is CASSPGTVSGNTIYF. In nucleotides, the CDR3 is TGTGCCAGCTCACCCGGGACTGTCTCTGGAAACACCATATATTTT. Variable domain in full (rest from reference TRBV18 and TRBJ1-3): NAGVMQNPRHLVRRRGQEARLRCSPMKGHSHVYWYRQLPEEGLKFMVYLQKENIIDESGMPKERFSAEFPKEGPSILRIQQVVRGDSAAYFCASSPGTVSGNTIYFGEGSWLTVV.

The J gene is TRBJ2-7, the V gene TRBV2; 10 nucleotides line up with TRBD2. V lost 7 bases and J lost 12; bases outside the gene matches: 9. The CDR3 is 12 amino acids. Per the germline V gene, CDR1 is SNHLY and CDR2 is FYNNEI. The CDR3 DNA reads TGTGCCAGCAAGAGGCTAGCGGGAGACCTGTACTTC. It is translated as CASKRLAGDLYF.

The chain joins TRBV27 to TRBJ2-7; D possibly corresponds to TRBD1 (6 bases). Trimming cost V 5 bases and J 0 bases, with 11 bases left between them. Germline lookup yields CDR1 MNHEY and CDR2 SMNVEV (reference sequence). The CDR3 loop spans 14 amino acids. The CDR3 loop is CASSAWDTSYEQYF. CDR3 in DNA: TGTGCCAGCAGTGCCTGGGACACCTCCTACGAGCAGTACTTC.

The J gene is TRBJ2-3, the V gene TRBV7-3; 10 nucleotides match TRBD2. V trimming: 4 bases; J trimming: 13 bases; junction bases outside the gene matches: 8. Germline CDR1 is SGHTA and CDR2 is FQGTGA. The CDR3 loop spans 13 amino acids. CDR3 region: CASSSIGLAAKYF. The CDR3 nucleotides read TGTGCCAGCAGCTCGATCGGACTAGCGGCGAAGTATTTT. The full variable domain, in which reference TRBV7-3 and TRBJ2-3 provide the parts outside the CDR3, is GAGVSQTPSNKVTEKGKYVELRCDPISGHTALYWYRQSLGQGPEFLIYFQGTGAADDSGLPNDRFFAVRPEGSVSTLKIQRTERGDSAVYLCASSSIGLAAKYFGPGTRLTVL.

V gene TRBV27 combines with J gene TRBJ2-7, with TRBD2 matching 12 bases. CDR1 MNHEY and CDR2 SMNVEV come from the germline V gene (reference sequence). The CDR3 has 16 residues. The junction had 5 bases not matched to a gene; V was cut back by 3 bases and J by 2 bases. The CDR3 nucleotides read TGTGCCAGCAGTTTCCGGGCTAGCGGGAGGGCCTACGAGCAGTACTTC. Protein: CASSFRASGRAYEQYF.

The rearrangement joins TRBV5-1 to TRBJ1-2, with a weak D call TRBD1 (5 bases). The germline V gene encodes CDR1 SGHRS and CDR2 YFSETQ. The CDR3 runs to 13 residues. The V end was cut by 2 bases, the J end by 5 bases, with 10 bases between. CDR3 protein: CASSFQGWYGYTF. The CDR3 bases are TGCGCCAGCAGCTTTCAGGGATGGTATGGCTACACCTTC.

The J gene is TRBJ1-1, the V gene TRBV2; 11 bases align to TRBD1. V lost 9 bases and J lost 4; bases outside the gene matches: 7. CDR3 length equals 14 residues. The germline CDR1 and CDR2 sequences are SNHLY and FYNNEI. The CDR3 here is CARRTGGYGTEAFF. The CDR3 DNA is TGTGCCAGACGGACAGGGGGCTACGGCACTGAAGCTTTCTTT.

This clone was found a few times. V and J are TRBV7-2 and TRBJ2-7; D not resolved. Per germline, CDR1 SGHTA and CDR2 FQGNSA. CDR3 length: 13 amino acids. Trimming pared 6 bases from V and 9 bases from J, leaving 18 bases between. The CDR3 bases are TGTGCCAGCAGTCAAATGTCGCAACTCGCGCAGTACTTC. Its protein is CASSQMSQLAQYF.

The table lists this clone with a few counts. This chain links TRBV11-2 with TRBJ2-3; a possible D gene is TRBD1 (7 bases). The germline V and J ends were trimmed by 1 base and 5 bases, with 13 bases remaining between them. The germline V gene encodes CDR1 SGHAT and CDR2 FQNNGV. The CDR3 length is 15 residues. CDR3 protein: CASSLGQGGRDTQYF. The CDR3 DNA reads TGTGCCAGCAGCTTAGGTCAGGGGGGTAGAGATACGCAGTATTTT.

This chain links TRBV2 with TRBJ2-3, with a tentative D call TRBD2 (6 bases). V lost 7 bases and J lost 0, with 14 bases in between. Germline V gene lookup returns CDR1 SNHLY and CDR2 FYNNEI. The length of the CDR3 is 15 residues. This CDR3 is CASKLVAASTDTQYF. In DNA form, the CDR3 reads TGTGCCAGCAAGTTGGTAGCGGCTAGCACAGATACGCAGTATTTT.

The chain couples TRBV7-9 to TRBJ2-2, with 13 bases that match TRBD2. After removal of 3 bases from V and 5 bases from J, the junction contained 6 bases not matched to a gene. In germline, CDR1 is SEHNR, CDR2 FQNEAQ (reference sequence). The CDR3 extends over 17 amino acids. CDR3 loop: CASSFGLAGVGTGELFF. CDR3 in DNA: TGTGCCAGCAGCTTCGGACTAGCGGGAGTTGGGACCGGGGAGCTGTTTTTT.

This clone came up once. The chain couples TRBV30 to TRBJ1-1; maybe TRBD1 (5 bases). Germline values: CDR1 GTSNPN, CDR2 SVGIG (reference sequence). This CDR3 has 13 residues. Trimming pared 0 bases from V and 1 base from J, leaving 6 bases between. The CDR3 sequence: CAWSVRGNTEAFF. In nucleotides, the CDR3 is TGTGCCTGGAGTGTAAGGGGGAACACTGAAGCTTTCTTT.

This clone has more than one count but fewer than ten. The chain uses TRBV30 and TRBJ1-2, with 8 bases matching TRBD1. CDR3 length: 13 amino acids. Germline-derived CDR1 and CDR2 are GTSNPN and SVGIG (reference sequence). The V gene end was trimmed by 0 bases and the J gene end by 7 bases; junction bases not matched to a gene: 4. The CDR3 reads CAWSVLQGAGYTF. The CDR3 DNA is TGTGCCTGGAGTGTACTCCAGGGGGCTGGCTACACCTTC.

CDR3: CASSFSLNEKLFF. CDR3 coding DNA: TGTGCCAGCAGTTTCTCCTTAAATGAAAAACTGTTTTTT. The chain carries TRBV27 and TRBJ1-4; no reliable D call. Per germline, CDR1 MNHEY and CDR2 SMNVEV (reference sequence). The CDR3 contains 13 residues. The V end was cut by 3 bases, the J end by 5 bases, with 7 bases between.

The V gene is TRBV7-2, the J gene TRBJ2-7; TRBD2 might be the D (6 bases). This CDR3 comprises 14 residues. Germline CDR1 reads SGHTA; CDR2 reads FQGNSA. Deletions cut 1 base from V and 2 bases from J, with 9 bases between. This chain's CDR3 is CASSLGRGTYEQYF. CDR3 in DNA: TGTGCCAGCAGCTTAGGACGGGGGACCTACGAGCAGTACTTC.

J is TRBJ1-2 and V is TRBV11-2; unclear D gene. V gave up 3 bases and J gave up 8 bases, with 13 bases separating them. Germline V lookup: CDR1 SGHAT, CDR2 FQNNGV. CDR3 length: 13 residues. DNA for the CDR3: TGTGCCAGCAGCTTGTCCACACCGGGAGGCTACACCTTC. This translates into CASSLSTPGGYTF.

The V call is TRBV28, the J call TRBJ1-1; no definite D call. The CDR3 contains 10 residues. The germline V gene has CDR1 MDHEN and CDR2 SYDVKM. Trimming shortened V by 6 bases and J by 10 bases, and 9 bases separated the two germline ends. CDR3 sequence reads: CASSRGRAFF. The CDR3 bases are TGTGCCAGCAGCCGAGGGAGAGCTTTCTTT. The full variable domain, rest sourced from reference TRBV28 and TRBJ1-1, is DVKVTQSSRYLVKRTGEKVFLECVQDMDHENMFWYRQDPGLGLRLIYFSYDVKMKEKGDIPEGYSVSREKKERFSLILESASTNQTSMYLCASSRGRAFFGQGTRLTVV.

The DNA for the CDR3 is TGTGCCAGCAGCTTCGCTAGACAGTTTTCTGGGGCCAACGTCCTGACTTTC. It specifies CASSFARQFSGANVLTF. The chain uses TRBV7-9 and TRBJ2-6; tentatively, D is TRBD1 (5 bases). CDR3 size: 17 residues. Germline assignment: CDR1 SEHNR and CDR2 FQNEAQ (reference sequence). V lost 3 bases, J lost 1 base, and 13 bases lay in between. The full variable domain, rest sourced from reference TRBV7-9 and TRBJ2-6, is DTGVSQNPRHKITKRGQNVTFRCDPISEHNRLYWYRQTLGQGPEFLTYFQNEAQLEKSRLLSDRFSAERPKGSFSTLEIQRTEQGDSAMYLCASSFARQFSGANVLTFGAGSRLTVL.

This clone has more than one count but fewer than ten. J is TRBJ1-1 and V is TRBV18, with a possible D match to TRBD1 (6 bases). CDR3 length: 16 amino acids. Germline-derived CDR1 and CDR2 are KGHSH and LQKENI. The V end was cut by 4 bases, the J end by 8 bases, with 23 bases between. The CDR3 nucleotides read TGTGCCAGCTCACTACTCCGGACAGAAGAAAGCCAGGAAGCTTTCTTT. Protein product: CASSLLRTEESQEAFF.